These 23 T cell receptor beta chains share one sample of origin, sequenced in a study of T cell clonality in common variable immunodeficiency. Produced via immunoSEQ multiplex PCR; TCRdb's table is partial and in-frame only. The sample lists about 64,000 clones, none appearing once, the ten largest making up 1.7%. The sample taken for sequencing was peripheral blood mononuclear cells. Source of these receptors: a person aged 18 to 75 in good health.

This clone occurred many times. The read gets to within 3 residues of the CDR3 end, and the germline J gene fills in the rest. This rearrangement joins TRBV5-1 to TRBJ2-7, with D perhaps TRBD1 (5 bases). Germline V gives CDR1 SGHRS, CDR2 YFSETQ. The ends were cut back, 0 bases at V and 4 bases at J, with 8 bases in the middle. The CDR3 runs to 13 residues. This CDR3 reads CASSLVDRYEQYF. CDR3 DNA (partial): TGCGCCAGCAGCTTGGTTGACAGATACGAG.

This clone was detected many times. The CDR3 is cut off 3 residues early in the read; its end comes from the germline J gene. This sequence joins TRBV20-1 and TRBJ2-5; 8 bases map to TRBD2. Germline loops: CDR1 DFQATT, CDR2 SNEGSKA (reference sequence). The CDR3 consists of 14 residues. V was clipped by 1 base and J by 4 bases; unmatched bases: 5. The DNA read from the CDR3 is TGCAGTGCTAGAGTGAGGGCGGGAGGAGAGACC. It translates to CSARVRAGGET. The entire CDR3 is CSARVRAGGETQYF.

This clone was seen repeatedly, ten times or more. This CDR3 is CASSQGQGAYGYTF. The part of the CDR3 DNA that was read is TGTGCCAGTAGTCAAGGACAGGGTGCCTATGGC. The genes are TRBV19 and TRBJ1-2, with 8 bases fitting TRBD1. The read terminates 3 residues ahead of where the CDR3 ends, so the germline J gene completes it. CDR3 length: 14 amino acids. V shed 5 bases and J 4 bases; nucleotides not matched to a gene: 6. Germline CDR1 is LNHDA and CDR2 is SQIVND (reference sequence).

The sample holds many counts of this clone. The part of the CDR3 DNA that was read is TGTGCCAGCTCACCACCGACAGTGGGGGCAGAGACC. Translation gives CASSPPTVGAET. In full, the CDR3 reads CASSPPTVGAETQYF. The rearrangement joins TRBV18 to TRBJ2-5; D perhaps matches TRBD1 (6 bases). The read ends 3 residues shy of where the CDR3 ends; the end is completed using the germline J gene. The germline V gene has CDR1 KGHSH and CDR2 LQKENI. Trimming left V 0 bases short and J 4 bases short, with 12 bases between. This CDR3 has 15 residues.

This clone was counted between two and nine times. The junction departs from the called germline gene at one end, perhaps through a read error. The read ends 3 residues before the CDR3 terminus; that terminus is restored from the germline J gene. In the same sample, other DNA sequences code for this CDR3. The V and J genes are TRBV6-1 and TRBJ2-7; D perhaps matches TRBD1 (5 bases). The CDR3 loop spans 13 amino acids. CDR1 MNHNS and CDR2 SASEGT come from the germline V gene. The covered CDR3 bases are TGTGCCAACAGTGAAGTGACAGTGTACGAG. Protein sequence: CANSEVTVYE. In full, the CDR3 is CANSEVTVYEQYF.

The sample holds many counts of this clone. The read halts 3 residues ahead of the CDR3 end, with the missing end drawn from the germline J gene. V is TRBV7-9 and J is TRBJ2-5; D unresolved. Germline CDR1 SEHNR, CDR2 FQNEAQ (reference sequence). The CDR3 consists of 14 residues. Trimming shortened V by 1 base and J by 0 bases, and 6 bases separated the two germline ends. The CDR3 bases that were read are TGTGCCAGCAGCTTAGGGGCATACCAAGAGACC. This codes for CASSLGAYQET. The CDR3 in its entirety is CASSLGAYQETQYF.

Many counts were recorded for this clone. The read halts 3 residues ahead of the CDR3 end, with the missing end drawn from the germline J gene. The V gene is TRBV30, the J gene TRBJ2-2; D gene uncertain. Germline CDR1 and CDR2: GTSNPN and SVGIG (reference sequence). The ends were cut back, 6 bases at V and 6 bases at J, with 17 bases in the middle. The CDR3 is made up of 14 amino acids. The chain's CDR3 is CACSRGRVPGELFF. The sequenced part of the CDR3 DNA is TGTGCCTGCAGCAGAGGTCGGGTCCCCGGGGAG.

This clone appeared many times. The CDR3 end lies 3 residues beyond the end of the read and is filled in from the germline J gene. The chain joins TRBV7-9 to TRBJ2-7, with D perhaps TRBD1 or TRBD2 (5 bases each). The CDR3 loop spans 14 amino acids. V was cut by 5 bases and J by 3 bases, with 14 bases left in between. Per the germline V gene, CDR1 is SEHNR and CDR2 is FQNEAQ (reference sequence). The CDR3 region is CASSPSEGIYEQYF. CDR3 DNA, as far as it was read: TGTGCCAGCAGCCCATCAGAGGGGATCTACGAG.

In its sample, this clone was seen many times. The read terminates 3 residues ahead of where the CDR3 ends, so the germline J gene completes it. The V and J genes are TRBV19 and TRBJ1-5; possibly TRBD1 for D (5 bases). V lost 7 bases, J lost 6 bases, and 13 bases lay in between. Germline CDR1 reads LNHDA; CDR2 reads SQIVND (reference sequence). This CDR3 comprises 13 residues. CDR3 bases read: TGTGCCAGTACCGATCAGGGCGGTCAGCCC. This gives the protein CASTDQGGQP. The entire CDR3 reads CASTDQGGQPQHF.

In regard to this clone: Read coverage stops 3 residues before the CDR3 terminus; the germline J gene supplies the remainder. The chain carries TRBV6-2 or TRBV6-3 and TRBJ2-2, with 7 bases lining up with TRBD1. The CDR3 totals 17 residues. The junction had 6 bases not matched to a gene; V was cut back by 0 bases and J by 2 bases. The germline V gene has CDR1 MNHEY and CDR2 SVGEGT. The CDR3 here is CASSYSRDRQNTGELFF. The CDR3 DNA, read in part, is TGTGCCAGCAGTTACTCCAGGGACAGACAAAACACCGGGGAG.

Ten or more counts support this clone. Sequencing ends 3 residues short of the CDR3 end; the germline J gene provides the rest. The chain links TRBV5-1 to TRBJ2-1; TRBD1 matches 7 bases. V lost 1 base, J lost 5 bases, and 3 bases stayed unmatched. The CDR3 is made up of 14 amino acids. The germline V gene encodes CDR1 SGHRS and CDR2 YFSETQ. The CDR3 sequence: CASSLLGTDNEQFF. The part of the CDR3 DNA that was read is TGCGCCAGCAGCTTGCTTGGGACAGACAATGAG.

This clone was seen repeatedly, ten times or more. From the germline J gene comes the end of the CDR3, since the read stops 3 residues before it. This chain links TRBV29-1 with TRBJ1-2; D gene uncertain. Deletions cut 8 bases from V and 4 bases from J, with 11 bases between. Germline V CDR1 and CDR2: SQVTM, ANQGSEA. The CDR3 covers 11 residues. CDR3 loop: CSITGSYGYTF. The DNA read from the CDR3 is TGCAGCATCACGGGGAGCTATGGC.

This clone was picked up many times. Read data end 3 residues before the CDR3 end; the end is taken from the germline J gene. V is TRBV5-1 and J is TRBJ1-2, with D perhaps TRBD1 (6 bases). Trimming pared 3 bases from V and 5 bases from J, leaving 14 bases between. Germline assignment: CDR1 SGHRS and CDR2 YFSETQ. The CDR3 spans 14 residues. The CDR3: CASSSEGVGYGYTF. CDR3 DNA, as far as it was read: TGCGCCAGCAGCTCCGAGGGGGTCGGGTATGGC. Combining the CDR3 with reference TRBV5-1 and TRBJ1-2 gives the whole variable domain KAGVTQTPRYLIKTRGQQVTLSCSPISGHRSVSWYQQTPGQGLQFLFEYFSETQRNKGNFPGRFSGRQFSNSRSEMNVSTLELGDSALYLCASSSEGVGYGYTFGSGTRLTVV.

Worth noting for this clone: A much larger clonotype is one base distant, so this may be a read error. Read coverage stops 3 residues before the CDR3 terminus; the germline J gene supplies the remainder. The chain links TRBV30 to TRBJ2-7; TRBD1 agrees at 9 bases. V gave up 0 bases and J gave up 2 bases; unmatched junction bases: 2. Germline CDR1 GTSNPN, CDR2 SVGIG (reference sequence). There are 14 residues in the CDR3. CDR3 DNA (partial): TGTGCCTGGAGTGTAGGGACAGGGCCCTACGAG. Translated, it gives CAWSVGTGPYE. The complete CDR3 reads CAWSVGTGPYEQYF.

Ten or more counts support this clone. Coverage ceases 3 residues before the CDR3 finishes, and the germline J gene fills in the end. The chain combines TRBV12-3 or TRBV12-4 with TRBJ1-6, with D maybe TRBD1 (6 bases). This CDR3 spans 15 amino acids. V was trimmed by 6 bases and J by 1 base, leaving 10 bases between them. CDR3 DNA (partial): TGTGCCAGCAGAACAGGGCCTTCCTATAATTCACCC. Translation gives CASRTGPSYNSP. Given in full, the CDR3 is CASRTGPSYNSPLHF.

Remarks on this clone: With the read ending 3 residues before the CDR3 end, the germline J gene is used to fill in that end. J is TRBJ2-3 and V is TRBV7-6, with 12 bases lining up with TRBD2. The germline CDR1 and CDR2 sequences are SGHVS and FNYEAQ. Trimming took 3 bases from V and 3 from J; bases not matched to a gene: 4. CDR3 length: 16 residues. The CDR3 DNA, read in part, is TGTGCCAGCAGCTTGGAGACTAGCGGGAGAACAGATACG. Translated: CASSLETSGRTDT. The CDR3 in full is CASSLETSGRTDTQYF. The whole variable domain, filled in from reference TRBV7-6 and TRBJ2-3, reads GAGVSQSPRYKVTKRGQDVALRCDPISGHVSLYWYRQALGQGPEFLTYFNYEAQQDKSGLPNDRFSAERPEGSISTLTIQRTEQRDSAMYRCASSLETSGRTDTQYFGPGTRLTVL.

This clone was observed at least ten times. The CDR3 end lies 3 residues beyond the end of the read and is filled in from the germline J gene. V is TRBV10-3 and J is TRBJ1-1, with D maybe TRBD1 (5 bases). The CDR3 spans 12 residues. Per germline, CDR1 ENHRY and CDR2 SYGVKD. CDR3 residues: CAISEPGVEAFF. The DNA read from the CDR3 is TGTGCCATCAGTGAGCCGGGGGTAGAA.

In this sample, this clone turned up many times. The read terminates 3 residues ahead of where the CDR3 ends, so the germline J gene completes it. This sequence joins TRBV6-1 and TRBJ2-7; possibly TRBD2 for D (5 bases). The CDR3 length is 15 residues. V was pared by 0 bases and J by 4 bases, with 13 bases between. Germline V gene data show CDR1 as MNHNS and CDR2 as SASEGT. CDR3 DNA, as far as it was read: TGTGCCAGCAGTGAAGCGCACGGACTTCGATACGAG. Translating it yields CASSEAHGLRYE. The full CDR3 protein reads CASSEAHGLRYEQYF.

This clone was recorded at least ten times. Read sequence stops 3 residues before the CDR3 end, and the germline J gene provides the missing end. The gene calls are TRBV20-1 and TRBJ2-7; 9 bases fit TRBD2. Trimming removed 3 bases from V and 5 bases from J; junction bases left unmatched: 17. Germline CDR1 DFQATT, CDR2 SNEGSKA (reference sequence). The CDR3 consists of 17 residues. The CDR3 reads CSARWLAGPHMVHEQYF. The covered CDR3 bases are TGCAGTGCTAGGTGGCTAGCGGGACCTCACATGGTCCACGAG.

This clone was counted at least ten times. Coverage ceases 3 residues before the CDR3 finishes, and the germline J gene fills in the end. V is TRBV2 and J is TRBJ1-2, with D unresolved. The CDR3 runs to 16 residues. Germline CDR1 reads SNHLY; CDR2 reads FYNNEI. The germline V and J ends were trimmed by 4 bases and 6 bases, with 21 bases remaining between them. The covered CDR3 bases are TGTGCCAGCAGTGCGGCTCTGAACAGAAAGGATAATGGC. Translated: CASSAALNRKDNG. Given in full, the CDR3 is CASSAALNRKDNGYTF.

This clone was observed a few times. Sequencing ends 3 residues short of the CDR3 end; the germline J gene provides the rest. This rearrangement joins TRBV5-4 to TRBJ2-1; 8 positions match TRBD2. With 1 base clipped from V and 4 bases from J, the junction kept 7 bases outside the gene matches. CDR3 length: 16 amino acids. Germline CDR1 is SGHNT and CDR2 is YYREEE (reference sequence). The CDR3 is CASSLRVASGYNEQFF. The CDR3 bases that were read are TGTGCCAGCAGCTTGAGAGTGGCTAGCGGGTACAATGAG.

This clone appeared many times. The missing CDR3 end, 3 residues past where the read stops, is filled in from the germline J gene. The V call is TRBV27, the J call TRBJ2-2; 11 bases are shared with TRBD2. Germline trimming cut 7 bases from V and 7 bases from J; bases unmatched to any gene: 8. From germline, CDR1 is MNHEY and CDR2 SMNVEV (reference sequence). The CDR3 extends over 15 amino acids. CDR3 bases read: TGTGCCAGCAACTTAGCGGGGGGGCGTCACGGGGAG. This translates into CASNLAGGRHGE. The full CDR3 is CASNLAGGRHGELFF.

This clone was detected ten times or more. Sequencing ends 3 residues short of the CDR3 end; the germline J gene provides the rest. V is TRBV30 and J is TRBJ2-1; D not resolved. CDR1 is GTSNPN, CDR2 SVGIG, per germline (reference sequence). The CDR3 contains 11 residues. V lost 0 bases and J lost 6, with 3 bases in between. This CDR3 reads CAWSVLNEQFF. The covered CDR3 bases are TGTGCCTGGAGTGTCCTCAATGAG.